This TCR beta chain was profiled in a study of T cells after yellow fever vaccination. A single record per CDR3 protein comes from TCRdb applying MiXCR to the 5' RACE reads. The repertoire consists of roughly 96,000 distinct CDR3 sequences, with under 9% occurring once and the leading ten covering around a sixth. V gave up 9 bases and J gave up 0 bases, with 13 bases separating them. The CDR3 runs to 14 residues. Looked up from germline, CDR1 is SGHRS and CDR2 is YFSETQ. The receptor comes from a man in his late teens or twenties who received the YFV17D yellow fever vaccine. The chain joins TRBV5-1 to TRBJ2-4; no clear D gene. Sequences were derived from CD8+ T cells not binding an NS4B(214-222) dextramer, sorted from PBMCs, sampled more than 13 days after the first yellow fever vaccination. The CDR3 bases are TGCGCCACCGCCTTACAGCTAGCCAAAAACATTCAGTACTTC. It codes for CATALQLAKNIQYF.